A selection of T cell receptor beta chains follows, all from one sample in a study of cytomegalovirus exposure and HLA in healthy donors. Sequencing was performed with immunoSEQ multiplex PCR; in TCRdb, only in-frame clones are kept and a portion is missing. The table includes 130,000 or so clones, around 90% detected once. Material for sequencing was PBMCs. The receptors here all came from a woman aged 40 to 55 in good health and CMV-seronegative. Both conserved end residues are part of each CDR3. A D gene is named only where the DNA matches it firmly. The size of a clone is reported for some rows only, either as once, few or many, or as a class for expanded clones.

TRBV6-5	-	TRBJ1-2	-	TGTGCCAGCAGTTACTCGCGGGACGGAGCCTTAGGAGGCTACACCTTC	CASSYSRDGALGGYTF
TRBV6-5	-	TRBJ2-3	TRBD1	TGTGCCAGCAGTTCCGGGACAGGGGGCACAGATACGCAGTATTTT	CASSSGTGGTDTQYF
TRBV7-2	-	TRBJ1-2	TRBD1	TGTGCCAGCAGCCTCGCCGGGACAGGGTGGTATGGCTACACCTTC	CASSLAGTGWYGYTF
TRBV11-3	-	TRBJ2-1	-	TGTGCCAGCAGCTTACAGGGTTCCAATGAGCAGTTCTTC	CASSLQGSNEQFF
TRBV30	-	TRBJ2-5	TRBD2	TGTGCCTCCCAGTTTAGCGGGAGTTATCAAGAGACCCAGTACTTC	CASQFSGSYQETQYF
TRBV10-1	-	TRBJ2-7	-	TGCGCCAGCATCGGCTACGAGCAGTACTTC	CASIGYEQYF
TRBV27	-	TRBJ2-2	TRBD1	TGTGCCAGCAGCATAGGGGCAGGGGGCTACACCGGGGAGCTGTTTTTT	CASSIGAGGYTGELFF
TRBV5-1	-	TRBJ1-2	TRBD1	TGCGCCAGCAGCTCCACACAGGGGCACTATGGCTACACCTTC	CASSSTQGHYGYTF
TRBV5-1	-	TRBJ2-1	TRBD2	TGCGCCAGCAGCTACGGCGGGAGTGGCAATGAGCAGTTCTTC	CASSYGGSGNEQFF
TRBV30	-	TRBJ2-6	-	TGTGCCTGGGAGGGCCCAGGGGCTGGGGCCAACGTCCTGACTTTC	CAWEGPGAGANVLTF
TRBV28	-	TRBJ2-7	-	TGTGCCAGCACCCTAGCGAGACACGAGCAGTACTTC	CASTLARHEQYF
TRBV6-6	once	TRBJ2-7	-	TGTGCCAGCAGTCCCCCAGGGGACGAGCAGTACTTC	CASSPPGDEQYF
TRBV28	-	TRBJ2-5	TRBD1	TGTGCCAGCAGTCACGACCAGGGGGTCCGAGAGACCCAGTACTTC	CASSHDQGVRETQYF
TRBV7-3	-	TRBJ2-1	TRBD2	TGTGCCAGCAGCTTAGGGGGGACTAGCGGTGCTTGGTTCTTC	CASSLGGTSGAWFF
TRBV10-3	-	TRBJ1-1	-	TGTGCCATCAGTGTGGGTAGCGGCGGGACTGAAGCTTTCTTT	CAISVGSGGTEAFF
TRBV6-5	-	TRBJ2-7	-	TGTGCCAGCAGTTACTCATATTCAGTCGAGGTGCAGTACTTC	CASSYSYSVEVQYF
TRBV9	-	TRBJ1-1	-	TGTGCCAGCAGCGTAGCGGTGAACACTGAAGCTTTCTTT	CASSVAVNTEAFF
TRBV7-9	-	TRBJ1-2	TRBD1	TGTGCCAGCAGCTTAGGGGGACAGGGGGCTGGCGCTGGCTACACCTTC	CASSLGGQGAGAGYTF
TRBV28	-	TRBJ2-1	TRBD1	TGTGCCAGCAGTTTGACAGGGAGAAGTTCCTACAATGAGCAGTTCTTC	CASSLTGRSSYNEQFF
TRBV5-1	-	TRBJ2-1	-	TGCGCCAGCAGCTCAACTGGGGGCGGTTACAATGAGCAGTTCTTC	CASSSTGGGYNEQFF
TRBV5-4	-	TRBJ2-7	TRBD2	TGTGCCAGCAGCCGGGGACTAGGTAACTCCTACGAGCAGTACTTC	CASSRGLGNSYEQYF
TRBV10-3	once	TRBJ2-2	-	TGTGCCATCAGTGATTGGGGGCCAAACACCGGGGAGCTGTTTTTT	CAISDWGPNTGELFF
TRBV7-9	-	TRBJ2-1	-	TGTGCCGGAGGGGACGGGGTATCCAATGAGCAGTTCTTC	CAGGDGVSNEQFF
TRBV2	-	TRBJ2-7	-	TGTGCCAGCAGCTTGGAGAGCATTTACGAGCAGTACTTC	CASSLESIYEQYF
TRBV7-2	-	TRBJ2-7	TRBD1	TGTGCCAGCAGTCCCCCTGAGGGACAGCCCTACGAGCAGTACTTC	CASSPPEGQPYEQYF
TRBV7-9	-	TRBJ2-1	-	TGTTCCAGCAGCTTCCCTAGTTTACTTTACGGTGAGCAGTTCTTC	CSSSFPSLLYGEQFF
TRBV10-2	once	TRBJ2-1	-	TGCGCCACCTCCTTATCAGGCGCGAGCTCCTACAATGAGCAGTTCTTC	CATSLSGASSYNEQFF
TRBV19	-	TRBJ2-2	TRBD2	TGTGCCAGTAGGCGACTAGCGGGGGCAAACACCGGGGAGCTGTTTTTT	CASRRLAGANTGELFF
TRBV5-5	-	TRBJ1-2	-	TGTGCCAGCAGCCCCTTGATCAGGGTTGACTATGGCTACACCTTC	CASSPLIRVDYGYTF
TRBV7-2	-	TRBJ2-1	-	TGTGCCAGCAGCTTAGTCCGACTAGTTGTCTACAATGAGCAGTTCTTC	CASSLVRLVVYNEQFF
TRBV10-3	-	TRBJ2-7	-	TGTGCCATCAGGGGGGGTAGGGGTAAGTACGAGCAGTACTTC	CAIRGGRGKYEQYF
TRBV4-2	-	TRBJ1-2	-	TGTGCCAGCAGCCAAGCAAGGGGGAGAAACTATGGCTACACCTTC	CASSQARGRNYGYTF
TRBV9	once	TRBJ1-1	TRBD1	TGTGCCAGCAGCGTAGACAGGGGGCTAGGTCGAGCTTTCTTT	CASSVDRGLGRAFF
TRBV28	-	TRBJ2-7	TRBD1	TGTGCCAGCAGTTTTCTCCGGACAGGGGGGTTCGAGCAGTACTTC	CASSFLRTGGFEQYF
TRBV4-2	-	TRBJ2-7	TRBD2	TGTGCCAGCAGCCAAGATGCTAGCGGGGCATACGAGCAGTACTTC	CASSQDASGAYEQYF
TRBV19	-	TRBJ2-7	TRBD1	TGTGCCAGTAGTGACAACAGGGGCGAGCAGTACTTC	CASSDNRGEQYF
TRBV28	-	TRBJ1-4	-	TGTGCCAGCGGGGAAACAGGCGCCGATGAAAAACTGTTTTTT	CASGETGADEKLFF
TRBV5-4	-	TRBJ1-6	TRBD1	TGTGCCAGCAGCAACCCTCAGACAGGGGTCGGTTCACCCCTCCACTTT	CASSNPQTGVGSPLHF
TRBV15	-	TRBJ2-3	TRBD2	TGTGCCACCAGCAGAGATTTAGCGGGAGGTGTAGATACGCAGTATTTT	CATSRDLAGGVDTQYF
TRBV2	-	TRBJ1-4	-	TGTGCCAGCAGTTCGGACTGGAGGGGTGAAAAACTGTTTTTT	CASSSDWRGEKLFF
TRBV6-1	-	TRBJ1-2	-	TGTGCCAGTAGAGATGGCTACACCTTC	CASRDGYTF
TRBV7-8	-	TRBJ2-3	-	TGTGCCAGCAGCTTAGGAGTGCCTAGCACAGATACGCAGTATTTT	CASSLGVPSTDTQYF
TRBV21-1	-	TRBJ2-5	-	TGTGCCAGCAGCAAACCGCATACGGCGGGAGAGACCCAGTACTTC	CASSKPHTAGETQYF
TRBV9	-	TRBJ1-4	-	TGTGCCAGCAGCGTGGGCAACTTGAATGAAAAACTGTTTTTT	CASSVGNLNEKLFF
TRBV5-4	-	TRBJ2-2	TRBD2	TGTGCCAGCAGCTTGGCCGGGCTAGCGGTGAACACCGGGGAGCTGTTTTTT	CASSLAGLAVNTGELFF
TRBV5-4	-	TRBJ2-7	-	TGTGCCAGCAGCTTCGACAGGTCAGTTTACGAGCAGTACTTC	CASSFDRSVYEQYF
TRBV28	once	TRBJ2-7	TRBD2	TGTGCCAGCAGTTTTGCTTTCGGGACTAGCGGTTCCTACGAGCAGTACTTC	CASSFAFGTSGSYEQYF
TRBV7-8	-	TRBJ2-7	-	TGTGCCAGCAGCTTACGAGGGGGTAGTTCCTACGAGCAGTACTTC	CASSLRGGSSYEQYF
TRBV10-3	-	TRBJ2-5	TRBD2	TGTGCCATCCGTCCCACTAGCGGGAGTCAAGAGACCCAGTACTTC	CAIRPTSGSQETQYF
TRBV6-5	-	TRBJ2-7	-	TGTGCCAGCAGTTACTCGAGTAGCCTTCCCTACGAGCAGTACTTC	CASSYSSSLPYEQYF